The 17 T cell receptor beta chains below all came from one sample that was sequenced in a study of glioma-infiltrating T cells after dendritic cell vaccination. Clones were read by immunoSEQ multiplex PCR, and TCRdb kept only the in-frame ones, dropping some. This table has about 65,000 clones, roughly 86% appearing once. Time point denoted: after dendritic cell vaccination, including at tumor progression/relapse. The sample consisted of blood, taken after dendritic cell vaccination. Receptor source: a human donor with glioblastoma.

The genes are TRBV13 and TRBJ1-1; D perhaps matches TRBD1 (6 bases). Germline V gene lookup returns CDR1 PRHDT and CDR2 FYEKMQ (reference sequence). Trimming left V 5 bases short and J 4 bases short, with 17 bases between. The CDR3 runs to 15 residues. The CDR3 reads CASSRTRGGPTEAFF. CDR3 nucleotide sequence: TGTGCCAGCAGCCGCACACGGGGGGGGCCCACTGAAGCTTTCTTT.

About this clone: Other DNA sequences from this sample encode an identical CDR3 as well. V and J are TRBV9 and TRBJ2-7; 15 nucleotides match TRBD2. Germline V lookup: CDR1 SGDLS, CDR2 YYNGEE. V shed 2 bases, J shed 7 bases, and the junction held 4 bases outside the gene matches. The CDR3 loop spans 15 amino acids. CDR3 nucleotide sequence: TGTGCCAGCAGCGTCGGACTAGCGGGGGGGGATGAGCAGTACTTC. Translating gives CASSVGLAGGDEQYF.

The rearrangement uses TRBV18 and TRBJ2-2; D possibly corresponds to TRBD1 (6 bases). From germline, CDR1 is KGHSH and CDR2 LQKENI. Trimming took off 7 bases at V and 5 bases at J, with 14 bases between the two ends. The CDR3 is 14 residues long. The CDR3 loop is CASLPGQQTGELFF. In nucleotides, the CDR3 is TGTGCCAGCTTGCCGGGACAACAAACCGGGGAGCTGTTTTTT.

The gene calls are TRBV7-9 and TRBJ1-5; TRBD1 aligns across 7 bases. Germline CDR1 and CDR2: SEHNR and FQNEAQ (reference sequence). V lost 5 bases and J lost 11; bases outside the gene matches: 9. This CDR3 is built from 13 residues. CDR3 DNA: TGTGCCAGCAGCCCAGGGGGGACCCAGGCCCAGCATTTT. This codes for CASSPGGTQAQHF.

The chain carries TRBV10-1 and TRBJ2-7; D not resolved. CDR1 and CDR2 (germline): WNHNN, SYGVQD (reference sequence). There are 13 residues in the CDR3. V gave up 0 bases and J gave up 2 bases, with 5 bases separating them. CDR3 protein: CASSESSTYEQYF. CDR3 coding DNA: TGCGCCAGCAGTGAGTCGAGTACCTACGAGCAGTACTTC.

The chain combines TRBV5-1 with TRBJ2-2; no firm D call. V lost 3 bases to trimming and J lost 5 bases, with 11 bases between them. Germline CDR1 SGHRS, CDR2 YFSETQ. This CDR3 is built from 14 residues. The CDR3 is CASSSGGRTGELFF. DNA of the CDR3: TGCGCCAGCAGCTCTGGCGGAAGAACCGGGGAGCTGTTTTTT.

The chain joins TRBV6-1 to TRBJ1-2; 9 nucleotides align to TRBD1. In germline, CDR1 is MNHNS, CDR2 SASEGT. With V trimmed by 6 bases and J by 5 bases, 4 bases remained unmatched. The CDR3 length is 13 residues. CDR3 loop: CASSADRGYGYTF. The CDR3 nucleotides read TGTGCCAGCAGCGCAGACAGGGGGTATGGCTACACCTTC.

The genes are TRBV11-2 and TRBJ1-1; D not certain. Germline CDR1 is SGHAT and CDR2 is FQNNGV. This CDR3 has 13 residues. V was clipped by 2 bases and J by 1 base, with 5 bases between them. The CDR3 region is CASSLRENTEAFF. The CDR3 DNA follows: TGTGCCAGCAGCTTACGGGAGAACACTGAAGCTTTCTTT.

This rearrangement joins TRBV6-1 to TRBJ1-1, with D uncertain. Germline V gene sequence: CDR1 MNHNS, CDR2 SASEGT. CDR3 length: 13 residues. V lost 1 base and J 2 bases, leaving 5 bases between the germline ends. The CDR3 spells CASSEGVNTEAFF. CDR3 DNA: TGTGCCAGCAGTGAAGGTGTAAACACTGAAGCTTTCTTT.

The CDR3 protein is CASSQRGPSTDTQYF. CDR3 nucleotide sequence: TGTGCCAGCAGCCAAAGAGGGCCGTCCACAGATACGCAGTATTTT. The chain has TRBV14 and TRBJ2-3; maybe TRBD2 (5 bases). Trimming left V 2 bases short and J 2 bases short, with 11 bases between. There are 15 residues in the CDR3. CDR1 and CDR2 from the germline V gene are SGHDN and FVKESK. Filled out from reference TRBV14 and TRBJ2-3, the complete variable domain reads EAGVTQFPSHSVIEKGQTVTLRCDPISGHDNLYWYRRVMGKEIKFLLHFVKESKQDESGMPNNRFLAERTGGTYSTLKVQPAELEDSGVYFCASSQRGPSTDTQYFGPGTRLTVL.

In regard to this clone: Other DNA variants within this sample encode the same CDR3. This chain uses TRBV10-3 with TRBJ2-2, with 8 nucleotides matching TRBD2. Germline CDR1 is ENHRY and CDR2 is SYGVKD. V was pared by 8 bases and J by 8 bases, with 13 bases of the junction left unmatched. The CDR3 is made up of 15 amino acids. The CDR3 sequence is CAIRAGGGPQGELFF. CDR3 nucleotides: TGTGCCATCCGCGCGGGGGGAGGACCCCAAGGGGAGCTGTTTTTT.

The genes are TRBV7-9 and TRBJ1-5, with 10 bases fitting TRBD1. The trim removed 1 base at V and 8 bases at J, leaving 5 bases unmatched. This CDR3 region has 15 residues. Germline V gene data show CDR1 as SEHNR and CDR2 as FQNEAQ (reference sequence). CDR3 amino acids: CASSLGDRGREPQHF. CDR3 nucleotide sequence: TGTGCCAGCAGCTTAGGGGACAGGGGAAGGGAGCCCCAGCATTTT.

The CDR3 loop is CASSLRTGDTEAFF. DNA of the CDR3: TGTGCCAGCAGCCTACGCACAGGGGACACTGAAGCTTTCTTT. The chain is built from TRBV7-2 and TRBJ1-1; 7 bases line up with TRBD1. The trim removed 5 bases at V and 3 bases at J, leaving 6 bases unmatched. Germline V gene data show CDR1 as SGHTA and CDR2 as FQGNSA. The CDR3 is 14 amino acids.

The chain is built from TRBV5-6 and TRBJ2-6; D is ambiguous. Germline V lookup: CDR1 SGHDT, CDR2 YYEEEE. V was pared by 2 bases and J by 0 bases, with 6 bases between. The CDR3 is 15 residues long. The CDR3 loop reads CASSLVSSGANVLTF. CDR3 DNA: TGTGCCAGCAGCTTAGTGAGCTCTGGGGCCAACGTCCTGACTTTC.

The chain employs TRBV28 and TRBJ1-4; D is possibly TRBD1 (6 bases). Germline loops: CDR1 MDHEN, CDR2 SYDVKM. The length of the CDR3 is 15 residues. Trimming cost V 3 bases and J 8 bases, with 16 bases left between them. The CDR3 DNA reads as TGTGCCAGCAGTTTGCGGGGGGGCGTAAGGGAAAAACTGTTTTTT. Protein sequence: CASSLRGGVREKLFF.

V usage is TRBV5-1 and J usage is TRBJ1-5; 8 bases are a match to TRBD1. The length of the CDR3 is 14 residues. J gave up 4 bases and V 5 bases, and 5 bases lay outside the gene matches. The V gene's germline CDR1 is SGHRS and CDR2 YFSETQ. The chain's CDR3 is CASRGQDPNQPQHF. As DNA, the CDR3 is TGCGCCAGCAGGGGACAGGACCCTAATCAGCCCCAGCATTTT.

The rearrangement links TRBV4-1 to TRBJ2-7; weak D call: TRBD2 (7 bases). The CDR3 consists of 16 residues. The germline V gene has CDR1 MGHRA and CDR2 YSYEKL. Trimming removed 1 base at V and 2 bases at J, with 15 bases between. For the CDR3, the DNA is TGCGCCAGCAGCCAAGCCGGGGGGCCCTCACCCTACGAGCAGTACTTC. This sequence encodes CASSQAGGPSPYEQYF.